This T cell receptor (beta chain) was recovered during a study of blood T cell repertoires in COVID-19 (dated by TCRdb to 2019 to 2021). For the wider study: Samples covering the acute and convalescent phases of COVID-19 were provided by collaborators in the United States, Italy and Spain. The prospective study material was composed of cDNA or gDNA derived from T cells, B-cell-depleted T cells, or PBMCs. The dataset comprised deeply sampled blood TCRbeta repertoires from subjects exposed to, actively infected with, or recovered from COVID-19. A freely available public database, intended as a resource for researchers studying the immune response to SARS-CoV-2, is where the repertoires were released. The samples were drawn from two sources: the first 160 participants of the ongoing ImmuneRACE study, and fewer than 1,500 subjects contributed by 6 global collaborators. The sample metadata nearly always contained a de-identified subject ID, COVID-19 status, age in years and sex. Where available, HLA class I and class II types were taken from metadata supplied by the sample provider and were not determined by assay-based typing.

Trimming leaves V shorter by 6 bases and J shorter by 7 bases, with the junction holding 5 bases beyond the gene matches. The CDR3 has 13 amino acids, counting the end cysteine and phenylalanine. The entry retains the CDR3 DNA only, 39 bases that are in frame from base 1. Reading the germline V gene gives CDR1 MNHEY and CDR2 SVGAGI. One collaborating source in Seattle enrolled patients during active infection and followed them longitudinally through the course of disease. Each collaborating institution followed its own protocols to collect whole blood in K2EDTA tubes. For TCRbeta analysis, collaborator samples were shipped as frozen whole blood, as isolated PBMCs, or as DNA extracted from either sample type. TCRbeta CDR3 regions were amplified from genomic DNA using the immunoSEQ Assay, a bias-controlled multiplex PCR. As for the authors' bioinformatics: Nucleated cell counts per sample were estimated from amplification of reference gene primers within the assay. To quantify the absolute abundance of each unique TCRbeta CDR3 rearrangement, sequence reads were collapsed and filtered. Productive Simpson clonality was computed per sample as the square root of Simpson's diversity index over productive rearrangements. Held by TCRdb, this immuneACCESS table contains in-frame sequences only and omits some clones. Under half of the omission traces to an unresolved V gene where checked; the cause of the rest is unknown. V and J calls and clone size are those listed in that table; D and trimming were worked out from the DNA. This sample gives 250,000 to 300,000 clones in total; around 87% of them show up just once. Roughly 5.6% of the sample rests with the top ten.

On this clone: Which antigen it targets is not known. Qualities for individual bases were not recorded, and no much larger clone is one base off.

Results the study describes overall, beyond this receptor: The quantity of clinical and demographic metadata differed by source and by participant and was supplied without curation.

This chain is built from TRBV6-5 and TRBJ2-2; TRBD2 lines up with 7 middle nucleotides. Sequenced: peripheral blood. The source of this sequence is an older woman with COVID-19, enrolled during active disease. The nucleotides read TGTGCCAGCAGACGGACTAGTAGCGGGGAGCTGTTTTTT. Its protein reads: CASRRTSSGELFF.